The rows below give T cell receptor beta chains drawn from one sample of a study of cytomegalovirus exposure and HLA in healthy donors. Data came from immunoSEQ multiplex PCR; TCRdb stores just in-frame clones and leaves some out. The sample shows some 150,000 clones, roughly 89% of them seen only once. Sequencing input: PBMCs. The receptors derive from a woman under 30 in good health and CMV-seropositive. CDR3s include the opening cysteine and the closing phenylalanine or tryptophan. The order of the fields is CDR3 protein, CDR3 length, J gene, V gene.

CDR3: CASSQAGGTFDETQYF; length: 16; J: TRBJ2-5; V: TRBV4-2
CDR3: CASSVGDRAYNEQFF; length: 15; J: TRBJ2-1; V: TRBV9
CDR3: CASSLAGGGPETQYF; length: 15; J: TRBJ2-5; V: TRBV7-2
CDR3: CASSLGTGDGYTF; length: 13; J: TRBJ1-2; V: TRBV7-2
CDR3: CASSPETEAFF; length: 11; J: TRBJ1-1; V: TRBV6-5
CDR3: CASSLPPGVGRTEAFF; length: 16; J: TRBJ1-1; V: TRBV27
CDR3: CASSYTGGLHNEQFF; length: 15; J: TRBJ2-1; V: TRBV28
CDR3: CASSPSGGASYNEQFF; length: 16; J: TRBJ2-1; V: TRBV28
CDR3: CASSPKMGGQQYF; length: 13; J: TRBJ2-7; V: TRBV11-2
CDR3: CASSLVEGAITEAFF; length: 15; J: TRBJ1-1; V: TRBV7-9
CDR3: CAISELTARFPDYGYTF; length: 17; J: TRBJ1-2; V: TRBV10-3
CDR3: CASSASRGGTDTQYF; length: 15; J: TRBJ2-3; V: TRBV9
CDR3: CASSPTSGVAGGRYNEQFF; length: 19; J: TRBJ2-1; V: TRBV9
CDR3: CASSSGTSGGTEQFF; length: 15; J: TRBJ2-1; V: TRBV6-5
CDR3: CASSLTRGDTRYGYTF; length: 16; J: TRBJ1-2; V: TRBV7-3
CDR3: CASKRLGTDTQYF; length: 13; J: TRBJ2-3; V: TRBV2
CDR3: CASSQGDRGYEQYF; length: 14; J: TRBJ2-7; V: TRBV4-1
CDR3: CASSLSIIAGGNEQFF; length: 16; J: TRBJ2-1; V: TRBV5-8
CDR3: CASSGRASVRAGELFF; length: 16; J: TRBJ2-2; V: TRBV4-2
CDR3: CASSRSGTGAYGYTF; length: 15; J: TRBJ1-2; V: TRBV6-5
CDR3: CASSLAAGGGNTSNQPQHF; length: 19; J: TRBJ1-5; V: TRBV7-2
CDR3: CASSSQGQRPSTGELFF; length: 17; J: TRBJ2-2; V: TRBV7-9
CDR3: CASSLTGANTEAFF; length: 14; J: TRBJ1-1; V: TRBV5-1
CDR3: CASTKGKGNSPLHF; length: 14; J: TRBJ1-6; V: TRBV6-5
CDR3: CASSEGTGGLETQYF; length: 15; J: TRBJ2-5; V: TRBV6-4
CDR3: CASSVSTGDEQFF; length: 13; J: TRBJ2-1; V: TRBV9
CDR3: CASSGGTSGYEQYF; length: 14; J: TRBJ2-7; V: TRBV5-1